These T cell receptor beta chains were read from a single sample in a study of blood T cell repertoires in COVID-19. Here immunoSEQ multiplex PCR was the method, and the copy in TCRdb shows in-frame clones only, minus some. The profile covers 150,000 to 200,000 clones, with around 83% appearing a single time and 1.5% taken by the ten largest. Material for sequencing was peripheral blood. The receptor source for this set is a human donor in a cohort sampled during active COVID-19. CDR3s include the opening cysteine and the closing phenylalanine or tryptophan. D genes are given only for firm matches. Expanded clones get a size class; other rows say once, few or many, or leave the size out.

abundance	j_gene	v_gene	d_gene	CDR3aa	CDR3nt
.	TRBJ2-7	TRBV24-1	TRBD1	CAVSGTGASEQYF	TGTGCCGTATCCGGGACAGGGGCGTCCGAGCAGTACTTC
.	TRBJ2-7	TRBV7-9	.	CASSRQDRTYEQYF	TGTGCCAGCAGCAGACAAGACAGGACCTACGAGCAGTACTTC
.	TRBJ2-2	TRBV7-9	.	CASSLQGTGELFF	TGTGCCAGCAGCTTACAGGGGACCGGGGAGCTGTTTTTT
once	TRBJ1-2	TRBV27	TRBD1	CASRTTGGYGYTF	TGTGCCAGCAGGACGACAGGGGGGTACGGCTACACCTTC
.	TRBJ1-2	TRBV9	.	CASSVEGGVYGYTF	TGTGCCAGCAGCGTAGAAGGAGGGGTCTATGGCTACACCTTC
.	TRBJ1-5	TRBV18	TRBD1	CASSPQTTGGSNQPQHF	TGTGCCAGCTCACCACAGACGACAGGGGGTAGCAATCAGCCCCAGCATTTT
.	TRBJ1-5	TRBV4-2	.	CASSERAGGNQPQHF	TGTGCCAGCAGCGAACGTGCCGGGGGCAATCAGCCCCAGCATTTT
.	TRBJ2-4	TRBV6-1	TRBD2	CASSEAPTSPTSLAKNIQYF	TGTGCCAGCAGTGAAGCGCCGACTAGCCCAACTTCCCTGGCCAAAAACATTCAGTACTTC
.	TRBJ2-1	TRBV5-1	TRBD2	CASTLAGGFNEQFF	TGCGCCAGCACCCTAGCGGGGGGATTCAATGAGCAGTTCTTC
.	TRBJ1-2	TRBV19	.	CASSIDFHGQINYGYTF	TGTGCCAGTAGTATAGATTTTCACGGACAAATAAACTATGGCTACACCTTC
.	TRBJ2-7	TRBV28	.	CASSLQGVYEQYF	TGTGCCAGCAGTTTACAGGGTGTGTACGAGCAGTACTTC
.	TRBJ2-7	TRBV6-5	TRBD2	CASSVAGIYEQYF	TGTGCCAGCAGCGTAGCGGGAATCTACGAGCAGTACTTC
.	TRBJ2-1	TRBV11-3	.	CASSPPGLLNEQFF	TGTGCCAGCAGCCCTCCGGGGTTGTTGAATGAGCAGTTCTTC
.	TRBJ2-7	TRBV12-3/TRBV12-4	TRBD2	CASTTSGGKQYF	TGTGCCAGCACGACTAGCGGGGGAAAGCAGTACTTC
.	TRBJ2-7	TRBV5-4	.	CASSLGAGSSYEQYF	TGTGCCAGCAGCTTGGGGGCCGGTTCCTCCTACGAGCAGTACTTC